The 30 T cell receptor beta chains reported below all come from one sample, sequenced in a study of T cell responses to AZD1222 COVID-19 vaccine. TCRdb's table, derived via immunoSEQ multiplex PCR, lists solely in-frame clones and lacks some. Of about 120,000 clones detected, more than 85% appear once; the ten largest clones hold about 2.4%. The source was peripheral blood, collected on day 0 of AZD1222 vaccination. These receptors originate from an adult in good health.

This clone is a singleton in its sample. This chain links TRBV7-9 with TRBJ2-1; 8 bases are a match to TRBD2. Germline V gene sequence: CDR1 SEHNR, CDR2 FQNEAQ (reference sequence). J gave up 5 bases and V 7 bases, and 7 bases lay outside the gene matches. The CDR3 runs to 14 residues. CDR3: CASKGLEDHNEQFF. In DNA, the CDR3 is TGTGCCAGCAAGGGACTAGAGGACCACAATGAGCAGTTCTTC.

The V gene is TRBV18, the J gene TRBJ2-7; 14 bases line up with TRBD2. CDR3 length: 15 amino acids. Trimming cost V 3 bases and J 3 bases; bases outside gene matches: 1. Germline CDR1 is KGHSH and CDR2 is LQKENI. The CDR3 spells CASSPGLAGGYEQYF. CDR3 sequence (DNA): TGTGCCAGCTCACCCGGACTAGCGGGAGGCTACGAGCAGTACTTC.

This sequence joins TRBV11-2 and TRBJ2-7; D perhaps matches TRBD2 (6 bases). CDR3 length: 15 residues. Trimming took 5 bases from V and 6 from J, leaving 20 bases between them. The germline V gene encodes CDR1 SGHAT and CDR2 FQNNGV. CDR3 sequence reads: CASSRSGLAEREQYF. CDR3 coding DNA: TGTGCCAGCAGCCGTAGTGGTTTAGCGGAGCGCGAGCAGTACTTC.

The V and J genes are TRBV9 and TRBJ2-2; TRBD2 aligns across 11 bases. CDR3 length equals 17 residues. V lost 3 bases and J lost 5; bases outside the gene matches: 9. Germline assignment: CDR1 SGDLS and CDR2 YYNGEE. CDR3 in DNA: TGTGCCAGCAGCGCAACTAGCGGGAGTAGGGGAACCGGGGAGCTGTTTTTT. Translating gives CASSATSGSRGTGELFF.

This chain uses TRBV11-3 with TRBJ1-3; D not resolved. Germline CDR1 and CDR2: SGHNT and YENEEA. Trimming pared 1 base from V and 4 bases from J, leaving 5 bases between. The CDR3 length is 13 residues. The CDR3 coding sequence is TGTGCCAGCAGCTTAGCCGAGGGAAACACCATATATTTT. Its translation: CASSLAEGNTIYF.

This clone was seen only once. The gene calls are TRBV7-2 and TRBJ1-5; 7 nucleotides match TRBD1. CDR3 length: 17 residues. V dropped 5 bases and J dropped 0; count of bases not matched to a gene: 10. Germline V gene sequence: CDR1 SGHTA, CDR2 FQGNSA. CDR3 in DNA: TGTGCCAGCAGCGGAGGAAGGGACAGCTATAGCAATCAGCCCCAGCATTTT. Its translation: CASSGGRDSYSNQPQHF. Drawing the rest from reference TRBV7-2 and TRBJ1-5, the complete variable domain is GAGVSQSPSNKVTEKGKDVELRCDPISGHTALYWYRQSLGQGLEFLIYFQGNSAPDKSGLPSDRFSAERTGGSVSTLTIQRTQQEDSAVYLCASSGGRDSYSNQPQHFGDGTRLSIL.

The V and J genes are TRBV27 and TRBJ1-2, with 8 bases that match TRBD1. The CDR3 is made up of 14 amino acids. Germline CDR1 MNHEY, CDR2 SMNVEV (reference sequence). The junction had 6 bases not matched to a gene; V was cut back by 1 base and J by 8 bases. The CDR3 nucleotides read TGTGCCAGCAGTTTATACAGGGGGGGATTCGGCTACACCTTC. Its protein product is CASSLYRGGFGYTF.

The V and J genes are TRBV9 and TRBJ1-2; D gene uncertain. The V end lost 3 bases, the J end lost 3 bases, and 9 bases lay between the germline ends. CDR1 is SGDLS and CDR2 is YYNGEE in the germline V gene. CDR3 length: 13 residues. CDR3: CASSEGTDYGYTF. The DNA for the CDR3 is TGTGCCAGCAGCGAAGGCACCGACTATGGCTACACCTTC.

V and J are TRBV28 and TRBJ1-5; TRBD1 is a possible D gene (5 bases). The V gene's germline CDR1 is MDHEN and CDR2 SYDVKM. CDR3 length: 12 residues. Trimming removed 7 bases from V and 2 bases from J, with 6 bases in between. CDR3 nucleotides: TGTGCCAGCACCAGGGGCAATCAGCCCCAGCATTTT. It specifies CASTRGNQPQHF.

A remark on this clone: Other nucleotide sequences from this sample produce the same CDR3. This chain joins TRBV5-1 and TRBJ1-2; D unclear. Per germline, CDR1 SGHRS and CDR2 YFSETQ. V lost 2 bases and J lost 8, with 10 bases in between. There are 12 residues in the CDR3. The CDR3 sequence: CASSLQGYGYTF. CDR3 sequence (DNA): TGCGCCAGCAGCTTACAAGGGTACGGCTACACCTTC.

This clone occurred once. V and J are TRBV6-1 and TRBJ2-4; D unclear. The CDR3 is 16 residues long. Trimming shortened V by 0 bases and J by 0 bases, and 9 bases separated the two germline ends. CDR1 is MNHNS and CDR2 is SASEGT in the germline V gene. CDR3 sequence: CASSEAGYGAKNIQYF. In DNA form, the CDR3 reads TGTGCCAGCAGTGAAGCAGGGTATGGAGCCAAAAACATTCAGTACTTC.

The sample holds a few counts of this clone. The gene calls are TRBV30 and TRBJ2-2, with a weak D call TRBD1 (6 bases). V lost 3 bases and J lost 1, with 9 bases in between. The germline V gene encodes CDR1 GTSNPN and CDR2 SVGIG (reference sequence). CDR3 length: 14 amino acids. The CDR3 region has the DNA TGTGCCTGGAGGGGACATTTGAACACCGGGGAGCTGTTTTTT. Residues: CAWRGHLNTGELFF.

The chain carries TRBV12-3 or TRBV12-4 and TRBJ1-2; D gene ambiguous. The CDR3 spans 12 residues. V was pared by 1 base and J by 5 bases, with 5 bases between. CDR3 in amino acids: CASSLGYYGYTF. CDR3 nucleotide sequence: TGTGCCAGCAGTTTAGGGTATTATGGCTACACCTTC.

The chain joins TRBV6-1 to TRBJ2-7, with D possibly TRBD1 on 6 matching bases. In germline, CDR1 is MNHNS, CDR2 SASEGT. There are 11 residues in the CDR3. Trimming took 6 bases from V and 8 from J, leaving 11 bases between them. The CDR3 sequence is CASSWDTQQYF. CDR3 DNA sequence: TGTGCCAGCAGCTGGGACACTCAGCAGTACTTC.

This clone is medium-sized (0.01 to 0.1%). The rearrangement uses TRBV6-2 or TRBV6-3 and TRBJ2-7; TRBD2 is a possible D gene (6 bases). Trimming cost V 1 base and J 5 bases, with 9 bases left between them. Germline-derived CDR1 and CDR2 are MNHEY and SVGEGT. The length of the CDR3 is 13 residues. The CDR3 region is CASSYYGGDEQYF. CDR3 in DNA: TGTGCCAGCAGTTACTATGGAGGGGACGAGCAGTACTTC.

This clone was recorded a few times. The chain is built from TRBV9 and TRBJ2-7; 13 bases are shared with TRBD2. There are 14 residues in the CDR3. J lost 6 bases, V lost 0 bases, and 0 bases had no gene match. Per germline, CDR1 SGDLS and CDR2 YYNGEE. This chain's CDR3 is CASSVGLAGGEQYF. As DNA, the CDR3 is TGTGCCAGCAGCGTAGGACTAGCGGGAGGCGAGCAGTACTTC.

The chain combines TRBV28 with TRBJ1-2; the D is unclear. The CDR3 totals 15 residues. V lost 3 bases and J lost 4, with 15 bases in between. Germline CDR1 is MDHEN and CDR2 is SYDVKM. In DNA form, the CDR3 reads TGTGCCAGCAGTTTTCCGGTGGGCAGCTCCTATGGCTACACCTTC. As protein: CASSFPVGSSYGYTF.

V gene TRBV18 combines with J gene TRBJ1-1; D possibly corresponds to TRBD1 (5 bases). The V end lost 2 bases, the J end lost 1 base, and 14 bases lay between the germline ends. The CDR3 has 16 amino acids. CDR1 and CDR2 (germline): KGHSH, LQKENI. For the CDR3, the DNA is TGTGCCAGCTCACCAATTAATCAGGGCGGGAACACTGAAGCTTTCTTT. Protein: CASSPINQGGNTEAFF.

This clone turned up a few times. The chain has TRBV6-2 or TRBV6-3 and TRBJ2-3; 9 nucleotides agree with TRBD2. V was clipped by 6 bases and J by 7 bases; unmatched bases: 5. The CDR3 length is 13 residues. Germline V gene lookup returns CDR1 MNHEY and CDR2 SVGEGT. The CDR3 DNA reads TGTGCCAGCAGCACGGGACTAGCTAATACGCAGTATTTT. As protein: CASSTGLANTQYF.

The gene calls are TRBV19 and TRBJ1-4, with a tentative D call TRBD1 (6 bases). V was trimmed by 3 bases and J by 8 bases, leaving 13 bases between them. Germline V gene data show CDR1 as LNHDA and CDR2 as SQIVND (reference sequence). The CDR3 consists of 14 residues. The CDR3 region is CASSIPPGAEKLFF. DNA of the CDR3: TGTGCCAGTAGTATCCCGCCGGGGGCCGAAAAACTGTTTTTT.

The rearrangement joins TRBV6-1 to TRBJ1-5; the D gene is possibly TRBD1 (5 bases). Germline lookup yields CDR1 MNHNS and CDR2 SASEGT. This CDR3 has 17 amino acids. V lost 1 base and J lost 0, with 13 bases in between. The CDR3 sequence: CASSEGQGYNSNQPQHF. The DNA for the CDR3 is TGTGCCAGCAGTGAAGGTCAGGGTTATAATAGCAATCAGCCCCAGCATTTT.

The genes are TRBV10-3 and TRBJ1-1, with 10 positions matching TRBD1. The CDR3 spans 13 residues. CDR1 is ENHRY, CDR2 SYGVKD, per germline. Trimming took 8 bases from V and 7 from J; bases not matched to a gene: 7. In nucleotides, the CDR3 is TGTGCCATCCGGGACAGGGGTGTTGATGAAGCTTTCTTT. As protein: CAIRDRGVDEAFF.

This chain joins TRBV19 and TRBJ2-1; TRBD2 matches at 8 bases. J was trimmed by 9 bases and V by 0 bases; bases with no gene match: 4. The CDR3 length is 14 residues. Germline V gives CDR1 LNHDA, CDR2 SQIVND (reference sequence). The CDR3 is CASSIDGTRGEQFF. CDR3 bases: TGTGCCAGTAGTATAGACGGGACTAGGGGTGAGCAGTTCTTC. The full variable domain, completed using reference TRBV19 and TRBJ2-1, is DGGITQSPKYLFRKEGQNVTLSCEQNLNHDAMYWYRQDPGQGLRLIYYSQIVNDFQKGDIAEGYSVSREKKESFPLTVTSAQKNPTAFYLCASSIDGTRGEQFFGPGTRLTVL.

J is TRBJ2-3 and V is TRBV5-1; 9 bases agree with TRBD1. Unmatched junction bases numbered 8, after V lost 0 bases and J lost 9 bases. CDR3 length equals 15 residues. Germline-derived CDR1 and CDR2 are SGHRS and YFSETQ. The CDR3 nucleotides are TGCGCCAGCAGCTTGGAAGGACAGGGGTTGGGGACGCAGTATTTT. Its protein is CASSLEGQGLGTQYF. The complete variable domain, with remaining parts taken from reference TRBV5-1 and TRBJ2-3, reads KAGVTQTPRYLIKTRGQQVTLSCSPISGHRSVSWYQQTPGQGLQFLFEYFSETQRNKGNFPGRFSGRQFSNSRSEMNVSTLELGDSALYLCASSLEGQGLGTQYFGPGTRLTVL.

The count of this clone is one. The chain is built from TRBV6-5 and TRBJ1-5, with unresolved D. The V and J ends lost 6 bases and 7 bases respectively, with 16 bases between them. Per germline, CDR1 MNHEY and CDR2 SVGAGI. The CDR3 has 14 amino acids. The CDR3 DNA follows: TGTGCCAGCAGCCCCGGACGGAGATGGCAGCCCCAGCATTTT. It specifies CASSPGRRWQPQHF.

The V call is TRBV28, the J call TRBJ1-2, with TRBD1 matching over 10 bases. Germline lookup yields CDR1 MDHEN and CDR2 SYDVKM. After removal of 2 bases from V and 6 bases from J, the junction contained 3 bases not matched to a gene. The CDR3 has 14 residues. The CDR3 region is CASSLGTGEHGYTF. The CDR3 DNA reads as TGTGCCAGCAGTTTAGGGACAGGGGAGCATGGCTACACCTTC.

This clone was seen only once. The chain couples TRBV27 to TRBJ2-7, with D unresolved. Per germline, CDR1 MNHEY and CDR2 SMNVEV (reference sequence). Between the trimmed V and J ends, which lost 5 bases and 0 bases, there was a span of 14 bases. The length of the CDR3 is 15 residues. The CDR3 reads CASSPVKFYSYEQYF. In DNA, the CDR3 is TGTGCCAGCAGTCCGGTCAAGTTCTACTCCTACGAGCAGTACTTC.

The rearrangement uses TRBV19 and TRBJ2-6; maybe TRBD1 (6 bases). The germline V gene has CDR1 LNHDA and CDR2 SQIVND (reference sequence). The CDR3 is 17 amino acids. The V gene lost 7 bases and the J gene lost 2 bases, with 18 bases spanning the gap. CDR3 sequence reads: CASKRSTGPPGANVLTF. DNA for the CDR3: TGTGCCAGTAAGAGGTCCACAGGGCCCCCTGGGGCCAACGTCCTGACTTTC. The complete variable domain, with remaining parts taken from reference TRBV19 and TRBJ2-6, reads DGGITQSPKYLFRKEGQNVTLSCEQNLNHDAMYWYRQDPGQGLRLIYYSQIVNDFQKGDIAEGYSVSREKKESFPLTVTSAQKNPTAFYLCASKRSTGPPGANVLTFGAGSRLTVL.

This rearrangement joins TRBV5-4 to TRBJ2-5; 7 nucleotides align to TRBD1. CDR3 length equals 15 residues. The V gene's germline CDR1 is SGHNT and CDR2 YYREEE (reference sequence). The trim removed 4 bases at V and 2 bases at J, leaving 8 bases unmatched. The CDR3 spells CASSPSPDRQETQYF. The CDR3 DNA reads as TGTGCCAGCAGCCCATCGCCGGACAGGCAAGAGACCCAGTACTTC. Filled out from reference TRBV5-4 and TRBJ2-5, the complete variable domain reads ETGVTQSPTHLIKTRGQQVTLRCSSQSGHNTVSWYQQALGQGPQFIFQYYREEENGRGNFPPRFSGLQFPNYSSELNVNALELDDSALYLCASSPSPDRQETQYFGPGTRLLVL.

The chain links TRBV10-1 to TRBJ1-1; a possible D gene is TRBD1 (6 bases). CDR3 length equals 13 residues. Germline V gene lookup returns CDR1 WNHNN and CDR2 SYGVQD (reference sequence). Trimming shortened V by 4 bases and J by 2 bases, and 8 bases separated the two germline ends. CDR3 in DNA: TGCGCCAGCAGTGGGACAGCCAACACTGAAGCTTTCTTT. Translated: CASSGTANTEAFF.